A selection of T cell receptor beta chains follows, all from one sample in a study of blood T cells in healthy people across ages. TCRdb used MiXCR to reprocess the 5' RACE reads, holding one entry per CDR3 protein. Among 1.5 million to 2 million distinct CDR3 sequences listed, about 31% were seen once. The sample consisted of blood. The receptors were sampled from a woman in her twenties or thirties in good health. The CDR3 runs from the conserved cysteine through the conserved F or W. D genes are given only for firm matches. Where a row states a size, it is once, few, many or the class of an expanded clone; other rows omit it.

d_call: TRBD2
j_call: TRBJ2-4
v_call: TRBV3-1
clone_size: .
cdr3_aa: CASSQGPQSSGVTKNIQYF
cdr3_nt: TGTGCCAGCAGCCAAGGTCCGCAGTCTAGCGGGGTTACCAAAAACATTCAGTACTTC

d_call: TRBD1
j_call: TRBJ1-4
v_call: TRBV9
clone_size: few
cdr3_aa: CASSPEGTGAEKLFF
cdr3_nt: TGTGCCAGCAGCCCAGAGGGGACAGGGGCTGAAAAACTGTTTTTT

d_call: .
j_call: TRBJ2-1
v_call: TRBV5-1
clone_size: .
cdr3_aa: CASSRQGRGDEQFF
cdr3_nt: TGCGCCAGCAGCCGACAGGGTCGGGGGGATGAGCAGTTCTTC

d_call: .
j_call: TRBJ2-3
v_call: TRBV20-1
clone_size: few
cdr3_aa: CSARDPGVRTDTQYF
cdr3_nt: TGCAGTGCTAGAGATCCGGGAGTTCGCACAGATACGCAGTATTTT

d_call: .
j_call: TRBJ2-5
v_call: TRBV6-1
clone_size: many
cdr3_aa: CASRLETQYF
cdr3_nt: TGTGCCAGCCGATTAGAGACCCAGTACTTC

d_call: .
j_call: TRBJ2-5
v_call: TRBV28
clone_size: few
cdr3_aa: CASSPPGRVEYF
cdr3_nt: TGTGCCAGCAGTCCCCCAGGCAGGGTGGAGTACTTC

d_call: TRBD2
j_call: TRBJ2-5
v_call: TRBV15
clone_size: .
cdr3_aa: CAISRDPMRGAQETQYF
cdr3_nt: TGTGCCATCAGCAGAGACCCAATGCGGGGGGCGCAAGAGACCCAGTACTTC

d_call: TRBD1
j_call: TRBJ1-5
v_call: TRBV28
clone_size: .
cdr3_aa: CASRRQGSGNQPQHF
cdr3_nt: TGTGCCAGCAGAAGACAGGGAAGTGGCAATCAGCCCCAGCATTTT

d_call: .
j_call: TRBJ1-1
v_call: TRBV27
clone_size: few
cdr3_aa: CASSLLQGLNTEAFF
cdr3_nt: TGTGCCAGCAGTTTATTACAGGGCTTGAACACTGAAGCTTTCTTT

d_call: .
j_call: TRBJ1-2
v_call: TRBV7-9
clone_size: few
cdr3_aa: CAGERTVIDGYTF
cdr3_nt: TGTGCCGGGGAGCGGACAGTAATTGATGGCTACACCTTC

d_call: .
j_call: TRBJ2-2
v_call: TRBV5-1
clone_size: .
cdr3_aa: CASSLSTHTGELFF
cdr3_nt: TGCGCCAGCAGCTTGTCGACTCACACCGGGGAGCTGTTTTTT

d_call: .
j_call: TRBJ2-7
v_call: TRBV6-5
clone_size: many
cdr3_aa: CASSYFGGYEQYF
cdr3_nt: TGTGCCAGCAGTTACTTCGGAGGCTACGAGCAGTACTTC

d_call: .
j_call: TRBJ2-6
v_call: TRBV6-1
clone_size: .
cdr3_aa: CATRWTHGVTGANVLTF
cdr3_nt: TGTGCCACCAGATGGACACATGGTGTAACTGGGGCCAACGTCCTGACTTTC

d_call: .
j_call: TRBJ2-2
v_call: TRBV7-2
clone_size: .
cdr3_aa: CASSKPGTGELFF
cdr3_nt: TGTGCCAGCTCCAAGCCGGGGACCGGGGAGCTGTTTTTT

d_call: .
j_call: TRBJ2-7
v_call: TRBV4-1
clone_size: few
cdr3_aa: CASSPWVSQKHYEQYF
cdr3_nt: TGCGCCAGCAGCCCATGGGTTTCGCAAAAACACTACGAGCAGTACTTC

d_call: .
j_call: TRBJ2-5
v_call: TRBV5-1
clone_size: .
cdr3_aa: CASSLDGQETLYF
cdr3_nt: TGCGCCAGCAGCTTGGACGGACAAGAGACCCTGTACTTC

d_call: .
j_call: TRBJ2-7
v_call: TRBV20-1
clone_size: few
cdr3_aa: CSARERGSYEQYF
cdr3_nt: TGCAGTGCTAGAGAACGAGGCTCCTACGAGCAGTACTTC

d_call: .
j_call: TRBJ2-7
v_call: TRBV27
clone_size: .
cdr3_aa: CASSSEGATYEQYF
cdr3_nt: TGTGCCAGCAGTTCGGAGGGGGCTACCTACGAGCAGTACTTC

d_call: .
j_call: TRBJ1-1
v_call: TRBV12-3/TRBV12-4
clone_size: many
cdr3_aa: CASSPSMNTEAFF
cdr3_nt: TGTGCCAGCTCGCCCAGTATGAACACTGAAGCTTTCTTT

d_call: .
j_call: TRBJ2-5
v_call: TRBV6-5
clone_size: few
cdr3_aa: CASSYSSAGQETQYF
cdr3_nt: TGTGCCAGCAGTTACTCGTCGGCGGGGCAAGAGACCCAGTACTTC

d_call: TRBD1
j_call: TRBJ1-6
v_call: TRBV28
clone_size: few
cdr3_aa: CASSAGTGWGSPLHF
cdr3_nt: TGTGCCAGCAGTGCCGGGACAGGGTGGGGTTCACCCCTCCACTTT

d_call: .
j_call: TRBJ1-4
v_call: TRBV5-1
clone_size: once
cdr3_aa: CASRRDLGEKLFF
cdr3_nt: TGCGCCAGCCGAAGGGATTTGGGTGAAAAACTGTTTTTT